The 13 T cell receptor beta chains presented below share a single source sample, sequenced in a study of spatial heterogeneity in lung cancer. The time point here: blood at routine non-recurrence follow-up after resection. TCRdb independently ran MiXCR on the 5' RACE reads; one entry per CDR3 protein. This table holds 110,000 or so distinct CDR3 sequences, less than 14% found once. The material was PBMCs, obtained at follow-up. The source of these receptors is a female donor with early-stage non-small cell lung cancer.

This clonotype occurred many times. V and J are TRBV2 and TRBJ2-1; 10 nucleotides agree with TRBD2. The CDR3 is 13 residues long. V lost 7 bases, J lost 4 bases, and 1 base stayed unmatched. CDR1 SNHLY and CDR2 FYNNEI come from the germline V gene. The CDR3 DNA reads as TGTGCCAGCAAGACTAGCGGGTACAATGAGCAGTTCTTC. Protein sequence: CASKTSGYNEQFF.

This chain links TRBV5-1 with TRBJ2-3; no definite D call. Germline V lookup: CDR1 SGHRS, CDR2 YFSETQ. V was cut by 3 bases and J by 1 base, with 15 bases left in between. The CDR3 contains 16 residues. CDR3 sequence: CASSYPPGSGTDTQYF. As DNA, the CDR3 is TGCGCCAGCAGCTACCCCCCCGGATCGGGCACAGATACGCAGTATTTT.

In its sample, this clonotype was seen a few times. V is TRBV28 and J is TRBJ2-7; 9 nucleotides line up with TRBD2. CDR1 is MDHEN and CDR2 is SYDVKM in the germline V gene. J was trimmed by 3 bases and V by 4 bases; bases with no gene match: 16. This CDR3 has 18 residues. CDR3 protein: CASSSTRTLAGWGYEQYF. CDR3 bases: TGTGCCAGCAGTTCAACTCGGACCCTAGCGGGGTGGGGCTACGAGCAGTACTTC.

There are many counts of this clonotype. The chain recombines TRBV28 with TRBJ1-2; 7 bases fit TRBD1. J was trimmed by 2 bases and V by 3 bases; bases with no gene match: 6. The CDR3 covers 15 residues. Per germline, CDR1 MDHEN and CDR2 SYDVKM. The CDR3 here is CASSFTGAKNYGYTF. The CDR3 DNA reads as TGTGCCAGCAGTTTCACAGGGGCCAAAAACTATGGCTACACCTTC.

This chain connects TRBV5-1 to TRBJ2-2; D gene ambiguous. There are 14 residues in the CDR3. The germline gives CDR1 SGHRS, CDR2 YFSETQ. The ends were cut back, 3 bases at V and 2 bases at J, with 8 bases in the middle. The CDR3 is CASSSALNTGELFF. For the CDR3, the DNA is TGCGCCAGCAGCTCGGCACTAAACACCGGGGAGCTGTTTTTT.

The V and J genes are TRBV4-1 and TRBJ2-3; a possible D gene is TRBD1 (6 bases). Per the germline V gene, CDR1 is MGHRA and CDR2 is YSYEKL. V lost 1 base, J lost 0 bases, and 11 bases lay in between. This CDR3 is 16 amino acids long. The CDR3 bases are TGCGCCAGCAGCCAAGGGCCGGGACACAGCACAGATACGCAGTATTTT. Amino acids: CASSQGPGHSTDTQYF.

The table lists this clonotype with many counts. V and J are TRBV3-1 and TRBJ1-5; maybe TRBD1 (6 bases). CDR1 is LGHDT and CDR2 is YNNKEL in the germline V gene (reference sequence). V lost 5 bases and J lost 0, with 11 bases in between. This CDR3 is built from 15 residues. The CDR3 region has the DNA TGTGCCAGCAGCAAAAACAGGGTTAGCAATCAGCCCCAGCATTTT. The encoded protein is CASSKNRVSNQPQHF.

This clonotype was recorded many times. The gene calls are TRBV5-1 and TRBJ2-7, with 12 bases that match TRBD1. CDR1 and CDR2 (germline): SGHRS, YFSETQ. V was clipped by 4 bases and J by 5 bases; unmatched bases: 10. The length of the CDR3 is 16 residues. This chain's CDR3 is CASSPAGTGGWNEQYF. CDR3 DNA: TGCGCCAGCAGCCCTGCCGGGACAGGGGGCTGGAACGAGCAGTACTTC.

The chain links TRBV6-5 to TRBJ2-7, with 10 bases aligning to TRBD1. CDR1 is MNHEY and CDR2 is SVGAGI in the germline V gene. CDR3 length: 14 amino acids. Losses at the gene ends were 0 bases for V and 5 bases for J; bases not matched to a gene: 1. CDR3 coding DNA: TGTGCCAGCAGTTACTCGACAGGGGGCCACGAGCAGTACTTC. Translating gives CASSYSTGGHEQYF.

This clonotype was seen at least ten times. The chain links TRBV20-1 to TRBJ1-2; maybe TRBD1 (5 bases). The CDR3 spans 13 residues. Germline assignment: CDR1 DFQATT and CDR2 SNEGSKA (reference sequence). Deletions cut 1 base from V and 3 bases from J, with 9 bases between. The CDR3 region is CSARAQGDYGYTF. CDR3 nucleotide sequence: TGCAGTGCTAGAGCCCAGGGAGACTATGGCTACACCTTC.

In its sample, this clonotype was seen a few times. The chain recombines TRBV28 with TRBJ2-7, with TRBD1 identical over 7 bases. With 5 bases clipped from V and 5 bases from J, the junction kept 6 bases outside the gene matches. The V gene's germline CDR1 is MDHEN and CDR2 SYDVKM. The CDR3 loop spans 13 amino acids. CDR3 sequence: CASSLGDSHEQYF. DNA of the CDR3: TGTGCCAGCAGTCTAGGGGACAGCCACGAGCAGTACTTC.

This clonotype was observed a few times. This rearrangement joins TRBV6-2 or TRBV6-3 to TRBJ1-2; 8 nucleotides agree with TRBD1. Losses at the gene ends were 7 bases for V and 0 bases for J; bases not matched to a gene: 4. The V gene's germline CDR1 is MNHEY and CDR2 SVGEGT. The length of the CDR3 is 14 residues. CDR3 in DNA: TGTGCCAGCACGCGGACAGGGCCTAACTATGGCTACACCTTC. It is translated as CASTRTGPNYGYTF.

In this sample, this clonotype turned up a few times. The chain is built from TRBV30 and TRBJ2-3; tentative D call: TRBD2 (6 bases). Looked up from germline, CDR1 is GTSNPN and CDR2 is SVGIG (reference sequence). The CDR3 has 15 residues. Trimming shortened V by 0 bases and J by 2 bases, and 12 bases separated the two germline ends. The chain's CDR3 is CAWSVGSGATDTQYF. The CDR3 DNA reads as TGTGCCTGGAGTGTTGGTAGCGGAGCCACAGATACGCAGTATTTT.